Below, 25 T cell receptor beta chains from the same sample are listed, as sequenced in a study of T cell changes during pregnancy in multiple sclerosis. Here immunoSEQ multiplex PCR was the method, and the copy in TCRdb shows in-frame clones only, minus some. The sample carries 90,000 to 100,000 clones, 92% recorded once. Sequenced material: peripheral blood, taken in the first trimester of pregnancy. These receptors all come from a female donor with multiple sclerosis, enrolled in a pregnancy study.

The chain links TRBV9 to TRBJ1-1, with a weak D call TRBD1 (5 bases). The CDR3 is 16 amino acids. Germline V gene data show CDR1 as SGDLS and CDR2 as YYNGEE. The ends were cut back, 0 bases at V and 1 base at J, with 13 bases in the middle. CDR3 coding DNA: TGTGCCAGCAGCGTAGTTTCCGGACACCCGAACACTGAAGCTTTCTTT. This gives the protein CASSVVSGHPNTEAFF.

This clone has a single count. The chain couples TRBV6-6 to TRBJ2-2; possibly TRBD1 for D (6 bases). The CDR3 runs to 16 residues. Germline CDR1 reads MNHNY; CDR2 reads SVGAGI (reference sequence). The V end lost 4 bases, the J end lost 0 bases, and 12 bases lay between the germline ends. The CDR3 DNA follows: TGTGCCAGCAGTTCACAGGGAGCAACGAACACCGGGGAGCTGTTTTTT. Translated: CASSSQGATNTGELFF.

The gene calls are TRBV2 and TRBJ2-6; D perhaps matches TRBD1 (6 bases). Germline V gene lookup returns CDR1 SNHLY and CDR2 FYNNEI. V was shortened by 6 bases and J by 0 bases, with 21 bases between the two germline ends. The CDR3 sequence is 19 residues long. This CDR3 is CASRHGQPLLPSGANVLTF. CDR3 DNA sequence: TGTGCCAGCAGACACGGACAGCCCTTGCTCCCCTCTGGGGCCAACGTCCTGACTTTC.

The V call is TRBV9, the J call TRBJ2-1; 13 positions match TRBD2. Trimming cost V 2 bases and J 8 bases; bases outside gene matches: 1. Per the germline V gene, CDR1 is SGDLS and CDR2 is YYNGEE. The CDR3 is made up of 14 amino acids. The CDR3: CASSVGLAGYEQFF. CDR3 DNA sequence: TGTGCCAGCAGCGTGGGACTAGCGGGATATGAGCAGTTCTTC.

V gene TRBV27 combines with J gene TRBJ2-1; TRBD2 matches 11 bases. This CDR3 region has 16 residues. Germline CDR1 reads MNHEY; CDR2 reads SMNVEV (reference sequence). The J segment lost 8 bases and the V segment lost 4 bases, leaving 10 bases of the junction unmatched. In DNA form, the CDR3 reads TGTGCCAGCAGTTGGGCCACTAGCGGGAGTGTCTATGAGCAGTTCTTC. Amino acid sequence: CASSWATSGSVYEQFF.

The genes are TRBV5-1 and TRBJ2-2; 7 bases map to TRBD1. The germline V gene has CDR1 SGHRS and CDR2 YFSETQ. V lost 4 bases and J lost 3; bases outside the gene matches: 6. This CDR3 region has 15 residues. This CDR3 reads CASSLDDRDTGELFF. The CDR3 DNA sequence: TGCGCCAGCAGCCTCGACGACAGGGACACCGGGGAGCTGTTTTTT.

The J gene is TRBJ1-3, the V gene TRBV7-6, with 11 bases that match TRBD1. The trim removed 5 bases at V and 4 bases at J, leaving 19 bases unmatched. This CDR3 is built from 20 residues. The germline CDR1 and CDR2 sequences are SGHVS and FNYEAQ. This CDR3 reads CASSPLAGFVGDRGGNTIYF. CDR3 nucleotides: TGTGCCAGCAGCCCTTTGGCCGGCTTTGTCGGGGACAGGGGGGGAAACACCATATATTTT. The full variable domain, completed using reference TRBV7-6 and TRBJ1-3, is GAGVSQSPRYKVTKRGQDVALRCDPISGHVSLYWYRQALGQGPEFLTYFNYEAQQDKSGLPNDRFSAERPEGSISTLTIQRTEQRDSAMYRCASSPLAGFVGDRGGNTIYFGEGSWLTVV.

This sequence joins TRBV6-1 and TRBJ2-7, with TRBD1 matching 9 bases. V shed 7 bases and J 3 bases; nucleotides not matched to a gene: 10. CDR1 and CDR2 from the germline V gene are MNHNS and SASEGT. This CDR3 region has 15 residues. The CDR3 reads CASTGSGTGFYEQYF. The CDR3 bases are TGTGCCAGCACGGGTTCCGGGACAGGGTTCTACGAGCAGTACTTC.

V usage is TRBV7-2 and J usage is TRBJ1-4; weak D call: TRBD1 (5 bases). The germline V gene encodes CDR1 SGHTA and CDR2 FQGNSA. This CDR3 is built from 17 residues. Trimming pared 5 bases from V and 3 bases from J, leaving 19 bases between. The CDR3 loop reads CASSRRQLFGANEKLFF. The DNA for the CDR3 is TGTGCCAGCAGCCGGCGACAGCTGTTTGGGGCTAATGAAAAACTGTTTTTT.

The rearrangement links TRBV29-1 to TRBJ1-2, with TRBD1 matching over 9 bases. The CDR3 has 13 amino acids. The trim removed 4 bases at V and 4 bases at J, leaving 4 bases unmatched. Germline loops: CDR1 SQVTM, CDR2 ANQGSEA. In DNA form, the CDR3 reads TGCAGCGTTGCCGGGACAGGGACCTATGGCTACACCTTC. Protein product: CSVAGTGTYGYTF.

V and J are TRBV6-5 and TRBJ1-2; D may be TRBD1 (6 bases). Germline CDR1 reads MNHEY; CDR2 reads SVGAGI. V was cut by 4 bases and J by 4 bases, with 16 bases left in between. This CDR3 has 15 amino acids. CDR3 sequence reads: CASSSPRGVRYGYTF. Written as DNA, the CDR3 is TGTGCCAGCAGTTCGCCCAGGGGAGTACGCTATGGCTACACCTTC.

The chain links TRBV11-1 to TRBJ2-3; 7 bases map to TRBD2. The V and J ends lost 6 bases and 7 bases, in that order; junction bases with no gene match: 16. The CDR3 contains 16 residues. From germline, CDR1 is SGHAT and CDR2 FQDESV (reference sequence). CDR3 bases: TGTGCCAGCAGAAAGGGCCTACAGCGGGACCATCATACGCAGTATTTT. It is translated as CASRKGLQRDHHTQYF.

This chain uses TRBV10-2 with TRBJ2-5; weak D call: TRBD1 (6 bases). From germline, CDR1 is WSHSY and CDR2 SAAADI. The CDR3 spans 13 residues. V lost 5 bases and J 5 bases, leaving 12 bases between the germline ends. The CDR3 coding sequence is TGCGCCAGCAGTCTAACAGGGAAGGAGACCCAGTACTTC. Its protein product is CASSLTGKETQYF.

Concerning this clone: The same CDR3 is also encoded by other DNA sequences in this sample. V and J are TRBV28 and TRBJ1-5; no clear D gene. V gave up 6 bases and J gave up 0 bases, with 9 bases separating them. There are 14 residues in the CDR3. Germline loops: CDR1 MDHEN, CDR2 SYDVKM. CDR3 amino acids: CASSLSGSNQPQHF. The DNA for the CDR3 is TGTGCCAGCAGCCTTAGTGGTAGCAATCAGCCCCAGCATTTT.

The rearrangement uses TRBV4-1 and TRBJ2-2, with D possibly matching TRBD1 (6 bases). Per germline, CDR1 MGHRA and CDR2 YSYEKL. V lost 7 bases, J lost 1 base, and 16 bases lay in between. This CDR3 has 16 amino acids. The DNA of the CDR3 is TGCGCCAGCAATCAAGTAAGGGGGTTGAACACCGGGGAGCTGTTTTTT. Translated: CASNQVRGLNTGELFF.

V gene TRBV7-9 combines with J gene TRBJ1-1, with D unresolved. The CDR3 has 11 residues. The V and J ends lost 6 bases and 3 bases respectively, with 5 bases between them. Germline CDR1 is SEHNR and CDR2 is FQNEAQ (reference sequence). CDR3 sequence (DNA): TGTGCCAGCAGACAAGACACTGAAGCTTTCTTT. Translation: CASRQDTEAFF.

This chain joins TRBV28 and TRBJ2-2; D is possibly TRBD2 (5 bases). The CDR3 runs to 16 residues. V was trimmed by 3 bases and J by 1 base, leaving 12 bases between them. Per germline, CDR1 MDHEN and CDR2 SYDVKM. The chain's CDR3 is CASSFPPSRNTGELFF. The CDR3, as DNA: TGTGCCAGCAGTTTTCCTCCTAGCAGGAACACCGGGGAGCTGTTTTTT.

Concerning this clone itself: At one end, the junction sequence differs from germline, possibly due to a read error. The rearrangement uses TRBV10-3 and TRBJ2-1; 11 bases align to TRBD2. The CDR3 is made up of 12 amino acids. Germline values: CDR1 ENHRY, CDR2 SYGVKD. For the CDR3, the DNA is TGTGCCATCAGCCTATTAGCGGGAGGGCAGGTCTTC. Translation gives CAISLLAGGQVF.

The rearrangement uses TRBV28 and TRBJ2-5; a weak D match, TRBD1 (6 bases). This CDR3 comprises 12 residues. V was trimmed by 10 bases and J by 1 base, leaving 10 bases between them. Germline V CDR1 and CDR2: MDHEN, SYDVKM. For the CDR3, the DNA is TGTGCCACCGCGGACAGCCAAGAGACCCAGTACTTC. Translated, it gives CATADSQETQYF. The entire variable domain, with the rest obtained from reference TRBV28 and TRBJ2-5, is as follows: DVKVTQSSRYLVKRTGEKVFLECVQDMDHENMFWYRQDPGLGLRLIYFSYDVKMKEKGDIPEGYSVSREKKERFSLILESASTNQTSMYLCATADSQETQYFGPGTRLLVL.

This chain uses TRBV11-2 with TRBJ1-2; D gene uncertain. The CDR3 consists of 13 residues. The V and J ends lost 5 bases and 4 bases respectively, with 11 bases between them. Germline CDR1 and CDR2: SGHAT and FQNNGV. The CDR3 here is CASSRSWAYGYTF. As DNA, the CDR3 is TGTGCCAGCAGCCGGTCCTGGGCCTATGGCTACACCTTC. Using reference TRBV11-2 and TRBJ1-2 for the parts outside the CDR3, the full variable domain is EAGVAQSPRYKIIEKRQSVAFWCNPISGHATLYWYQQILGQGPKLLIQFQNNGVVDDSQLPKDRFSAERLKGVDSTLKIQPAKLEDSAVYLCASSRSWAYGYTFGSGTRLTVV.

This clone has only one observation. The chain's CDR3 is CASSQWPRSYEQYF. The CDR3 bases are TGCGCCAGCAGCCAATGGCCCAGGTCCTACGAGCAGTACTTC. The chain joins TRBV4-1 to TRBJ2-7, with unresolved D. Germline V gives CDR1 MGHRA, CDR2 YSYEKL. This CDR3 region has 14 residues. The germline V and J ends were trimmed by 2 bases and 1 base, with 9 bases remaining between them.

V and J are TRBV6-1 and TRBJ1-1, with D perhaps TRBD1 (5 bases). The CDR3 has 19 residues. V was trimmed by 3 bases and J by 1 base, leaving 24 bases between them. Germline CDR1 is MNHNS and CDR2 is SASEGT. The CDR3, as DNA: TGTGCCAGCAGTGACGTAGGCGCAGGGCTTTTTTCCTCGAACACTGAAGCTTTCTTT. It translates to CASSDVGAGLFSSNTEAFF.

CDR3 in amino acids: CASSLEIGEQFF. Here the CDR3 DNA reads TGTGCCAGCAGTCTAGAAATCGGTGAGCAGTTCTTC. This chain connects TRBV7-6 to TRBJ2-1; no clear D. Germline lookup yields CDR1 SGHVS and CDR2 FNYEAQ. Trimming took 6 bases from V and 9 from J, leaving 12 bases between them. The CDR3 is 12 residues long.

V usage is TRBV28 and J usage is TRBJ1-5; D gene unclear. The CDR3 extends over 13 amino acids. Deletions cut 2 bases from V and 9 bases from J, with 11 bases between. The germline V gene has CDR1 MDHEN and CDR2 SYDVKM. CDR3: CASSLEPRWPQHF. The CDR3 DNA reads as TGTGCCAGCAGTTTAGAACCCAGGTGGCCCCAGCATTTT.

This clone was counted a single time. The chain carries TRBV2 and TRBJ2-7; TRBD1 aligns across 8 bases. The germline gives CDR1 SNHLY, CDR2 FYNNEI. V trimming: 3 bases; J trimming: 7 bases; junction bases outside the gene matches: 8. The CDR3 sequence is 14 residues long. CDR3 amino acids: CASSDGQGALEQYF. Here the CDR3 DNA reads TGTGCCAGCAGTGACGGCCAGGGGGCGCTTGAGCAGTACTTC.